A single sample is the source of the 8 T cell receptor beta chains below, sequenced in a study of PD-1 blockade in classical Hodgkin lymphoma. The time point is: cycle 4 day 1 (C4D1), after 6 weeks of nivolumab. Every patient experienced relapse after autologous stem cell transplantation, and brentuximab vedotin exposure varied. The method was immunoSEQ multiplex PCR; TCRdb's version includes in-frame clones alone and lacks a portion of them. Of tens of thousands of clones in the sample, 90% were seen once. The material sequenced was peripheral blood mononuclear cells (PBMCs), taken before the fourth cycle of nivolumab. These receptor sequences come from a human donor with classical Hodgkin lymphoma.

The chain carries TRBV5-4 and TRBJ2-7; D is ambiguous. This CDR3 region has 14 residues. The germline gives CDR1 SGHNT, CDR2 YYREEE (reference sequence). Trimming left V 4 bases short and J 7 bases short, with 18 bases between. CDR3 sequence (DNA): TGTGCCAGCAGCAGGTATGAGGCCTGGTTAGAGCAGTACTTC. Protein product: CASSRYEAWLEQYF. The full variable domain, its missing parts supplied by reference TRBV5-4 and TRBJ2-7, is ETGVTQSPTHLIKTRGQQVTLRCSSQSGHNTVSWYQQALGQGPQFIFQYYREEENGRGNFPPRFSGLQFPNYSSELNVNALELDDSALYLCASSRYEAWLEQYFGPGTRLTVT.

The chain has TRBV9 and TRBJ2-3, with unresolved D. The V and J ends lost 0 bases and 2 bases respectively, with 22 bases between them. CDR3 size: 19 residues. Germline V gene data show CDR1 as SGDLS and CDR2 as YYNGEE. The CDR3 DNA is TGTGCCAGCAGCGTAGAAGGGTGGGTAGAGGATGGGTTCACAGATACGCAGTATTTT. As protein: CASSVEGWVEDGFTDTQYF.

This clone was counted a few times. The rearrangement uses TRBV7-3 and TRBJ2-1; perhaps TRBD1 as D (6 bases). Germline values: CDR1 SGHTA, CDR2 FQGTGA. The CDR3 has 15 residues. V lost 1 base to trimming and J lost 9 bases, with 16 bases between them. CDR3 sequence: CASSLSGELTGEQFF. In DNA form, the CDR3 reads TGTGCCAGCAGCTTAAGCGGCGAGTTGACAGGTGAGCAGTTCTTC. The variable domain in full, with the rest retrieved from reference TRBV7-3 and TRBJ2-1, is GAGVSQTPSNKVTEKGKYVELRCDPISGHTALYWYRQSLGQGPEFLIYFQGTGAADDSGLPNDRFFAVRPEGSVSTLKIQRTERGDSAVYLCASSLSGELTGEQFFGPGTRLTVL.

The chain is built from TRBV4-2 and TRBJ2-1, with 10 bases lining up with TRBD2. Losses at the gene ends were 2 bases for V and 4 bases for J; bases not matched to a gene: 8. The CDR3 runs to 17 residues. Germline V gene data show CDR1 as LGHNA and CDR2 as YNFKEQ. The DNA of the CDR3 is TGTGCCAGCAGCCAACTAGCGGGAGTCTATCGGTACAATGAGCAGTTCTTC. Its translation: CASSQLAGVYRYNEQFF.

This chain connects TRBV5-1 to TRBJ2-7, with 9 bases that match TRBD1. The CDR3 sequence is 15 residues long. The J segment lost 3 bases and the V segment lost 8 bases, leaving 12 bases of the junction unmatched. From germline, CDR1 is SGHRS and CDR2 YFSETQ. The CDR3 region is CASTQTGTGFYEQYF. In DNA form, the CDR3 reads TGCGCCAGTACCCAAACCGGGACAGGGTTCTACGAGCAGTACTTC.

The rearrangement uses TRBV30 and TRBJ2-3; D not resolved. Per the germline V gene, CDR1 is GTSNPN and CDR2 is SVGIG (reference sequence). This CDR3 region has 13 residues. The V end lost 2 bases, the J end lost 6 bases, and 12 bases lay between the germline ends. The CDR3 nucleotides are TGTGCCTGGAGTTTCCGGACCTCCGATACGCAGTATTTT. Its translation: CAWSFRTSDTQYF. Full variable domain (missing parts from reference TRBV30 and TRBJ2-3): SQTIHQWPATLVQPVGSPLSLECTVEGTSNPNLYWYRQAAGRGLQLLFYSVGIGQISSEVPQNLSASRPQDRQFILSSKKLLLSDSGFYLCAWSFRTSDTQYFGPGTRLTVL.

This clone was recorded a few times. V is TRBV9 and J is TRBJ2-7; 9 nucleotides match TRBD1. V was pared by 3 bases and J by 0 bases, with 7 bases of the junction left unmatched. CDR1 is SGDLS, CDR2 YYNGEE, per germline. The CDR3 spans 16 residues. CDR3 coding DNA: TGTGCCAGCAGCGGAGACAGGGGGGCGGCCTCCTACGAGCAGTACTTC. Encoded protein: CASSGDRGAASYEQYF.

The gene calls are TRBV11-3 and TRBJ2-7; 8 bases are a match to TRBD1. The V and J ends lost 5 bases and 3 bases, in that order; junction bases with no gene match: 6. This CDR3 spans 14 amino acids. Germline CDR1 SGHNT, CDR2 YENEEA. CDR3 residues: CASSGWTGIYEQYF. The CDR3 nucleotides read TGTGCCAGCAGCGGGTGGACAGGGATCTACGAGCAGTACTTC.